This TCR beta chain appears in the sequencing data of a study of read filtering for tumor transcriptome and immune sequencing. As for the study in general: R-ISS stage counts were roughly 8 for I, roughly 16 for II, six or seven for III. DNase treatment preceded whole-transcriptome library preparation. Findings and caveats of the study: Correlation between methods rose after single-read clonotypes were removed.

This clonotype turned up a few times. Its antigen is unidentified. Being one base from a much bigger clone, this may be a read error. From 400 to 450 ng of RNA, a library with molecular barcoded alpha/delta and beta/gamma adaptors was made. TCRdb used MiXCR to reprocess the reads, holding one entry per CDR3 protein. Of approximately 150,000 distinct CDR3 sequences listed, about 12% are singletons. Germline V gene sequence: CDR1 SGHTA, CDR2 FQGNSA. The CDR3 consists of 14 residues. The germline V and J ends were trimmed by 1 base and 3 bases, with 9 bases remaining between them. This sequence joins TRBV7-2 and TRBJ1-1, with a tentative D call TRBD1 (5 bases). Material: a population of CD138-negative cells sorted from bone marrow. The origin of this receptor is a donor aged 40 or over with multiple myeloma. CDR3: CASSLVSGYTEAFF. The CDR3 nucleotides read TGTGCCAGCAGCTTAGTTTCAGGGTACACTGAAGCTTTCTTT.